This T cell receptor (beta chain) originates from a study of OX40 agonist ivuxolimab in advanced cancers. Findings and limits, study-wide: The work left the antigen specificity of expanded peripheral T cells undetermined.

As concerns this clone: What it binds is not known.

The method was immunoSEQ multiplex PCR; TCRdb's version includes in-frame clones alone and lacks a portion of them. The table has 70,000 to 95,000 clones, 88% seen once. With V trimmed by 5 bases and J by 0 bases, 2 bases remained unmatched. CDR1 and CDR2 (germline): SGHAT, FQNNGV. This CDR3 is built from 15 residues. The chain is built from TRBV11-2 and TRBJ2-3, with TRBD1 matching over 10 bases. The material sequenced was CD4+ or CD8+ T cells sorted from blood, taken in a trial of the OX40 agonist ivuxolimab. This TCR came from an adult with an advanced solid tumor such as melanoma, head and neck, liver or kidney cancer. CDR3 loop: CASSPGQGSTDTQYF. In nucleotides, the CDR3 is TGTGCCAGCAGCCCGGGACAGGGGAGCACAGATACGCAGTATTTT.